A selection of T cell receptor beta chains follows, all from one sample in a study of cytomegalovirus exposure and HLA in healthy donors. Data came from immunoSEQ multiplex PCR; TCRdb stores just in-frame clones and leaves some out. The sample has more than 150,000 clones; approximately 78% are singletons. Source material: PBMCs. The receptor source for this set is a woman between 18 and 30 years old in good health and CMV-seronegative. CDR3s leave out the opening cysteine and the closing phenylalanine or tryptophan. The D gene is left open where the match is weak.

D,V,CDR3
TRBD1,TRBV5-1,ASSLRTGDGYT
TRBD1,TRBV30,AWGGQGATETQY
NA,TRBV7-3,ASSLGQNTEAF
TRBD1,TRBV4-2,ASSQVGQGDTEAF
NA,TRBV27,ASSPVAGLSNQPQH
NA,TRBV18,ASSPRGYDSNEQF
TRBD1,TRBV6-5,ASSLGQGLFGYT
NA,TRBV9,ASSARTGTGELF
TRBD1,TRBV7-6,ASSSGQAYNYGYT
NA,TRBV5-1,ASSLQGKETQY
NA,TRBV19,ASSMGPGGNQPQH
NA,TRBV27,ASRQFQGWDGYT
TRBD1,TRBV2,AISQGAVRKEAF
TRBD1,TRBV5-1,ASSLVQGRGNTEAF
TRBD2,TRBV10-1,ANKLAGLGNEQF
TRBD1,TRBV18,ASSPFDRAEKLF
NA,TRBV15,ATSMDSFNSPLH
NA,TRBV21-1,ASSKTGGNYGYT
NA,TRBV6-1,ASSGPEVSGELF
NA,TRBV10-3,AISDLQDSEQY
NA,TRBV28,ASSPFIAAEPLH
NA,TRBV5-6,ASSLVQRTSTDTQY
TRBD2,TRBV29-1,SVDVPGLGNEQF
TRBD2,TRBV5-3,ARSLPGLAINEQF
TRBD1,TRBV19,ASSQTGSPYEQY
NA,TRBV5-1,ASRGLSPQNEQF
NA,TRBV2,ASSQQGSYEQY
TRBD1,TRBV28,ASSPLGQPSNQPQH
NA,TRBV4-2,ASSPGLINTGELF
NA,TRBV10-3,AISEYSSNQPQH
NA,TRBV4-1,ASSQGDRTYEQY
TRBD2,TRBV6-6,ASSYTSGGARETQY
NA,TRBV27,ASSPMSVVSNQPQH
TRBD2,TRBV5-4,ASSLEGLAARGGANVLT
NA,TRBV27,ASSLSGEFSPLH
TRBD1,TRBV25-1,ASSDWTGDEQY
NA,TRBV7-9,ASSSSRGGDTEAF
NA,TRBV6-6,ASTQRRGSNQPQH
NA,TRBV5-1,ASSLDRLNTEAF
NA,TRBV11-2,ASRRRGANEQF
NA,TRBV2,ASSEGFSVRSSYNEQF
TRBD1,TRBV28,ASSFRDRGLPSEGVRETQY
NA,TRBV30,ACSSAWGTHTDTQY
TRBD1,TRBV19,ASSLDRRYHEQY
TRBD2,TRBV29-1,SASGTSGRADNEQY